Below, 12 T cell receptor beta chains from the same sample are listed, as sequenced in a study of OX40 agonist ivuxolimab in advanced cancers. The data were produced by immunoSEQ multiplex PCR, yet TCRdb's version contains in-frame clones alone and is incomplete. The sample gives approximately 79,000 clones, approximately 85% of which show up once; about 3.4% is in the top ten. Material: CD4+ or CD8+ T cells sorted from blood, obtained in a trial of the OX40 agonist ivuxolimab. Receptors were obtained from an adult with an advanced solid tumor such as melanoma, head and neck, liver or kidney cancer.

This chain links TRBV15 with TRBJ2-1; D is unresolved. The germline V and J ends were trimmed by 0 bases and 0 bases, with 6 bases remaining between them. The germline CDR1 and CDR2 sequences are LNHNV and YYDKDF (reference sequence). The CDR3 runs to 15 residues. This CDR3 reads CATSRESSSYNEQFF. DNA for the CDR3: TGTGCCACCAGCAGAGAGTCTAGCTCCTACAATGAGCAGTTCTTC.

CDR3 region: CASSVQGATGYTF. As DNA, the CDR3 is TGTGCCAGCAGCGTGCAGGGGGCGACTGGCTACACCTTC. The genes are TRBV9 and TRBJ1-2, with TRBD1 matching over 8 bases. Germline CDR1 and CDR2: SGDLS and YYNGEE. This CDR3 spans 13 amino acids. J gave up 7 bases and V 2 bases, and 4 bases lay outside the gene matches.

In its sample, this clone was seen once. In DNA, the CDR3 is TGTGCCAGCTCACGTAGGGACAGCGAATCCTACGAGCAGTACTTC. Translated: CASSRRDSESYEQYF. The V and J genes are TRBV18 and TRBJ2-7; 7 positions agree with TRBD1. CDR1 and CDR2 (germline): KGHSH, LQKENI. Losses at the gene ends were 4 bases for V and 1 base for J; bases not matched to a gene: 7. The CDR3 is 15 residues long.

The rearrangement joins TRBV11-3 to TRBJ1-3, with TRBD1 matching 7 bases. The CDR3 spans 16 residues. CDR1 and CDR2 (germline): SGHNT, YENEEA. The J segment lost 0 bases and the V segment lost 1 base, leaving 3 bases of the junction unmatched. This CDR3 reads CASSLVGGHSGNTIYF. The CDR3 DNA reads TGTGCCAGCAGCTTAGTAGGGGGCCACTCTGGAAACACCATATATTTT.

The chain recombines TRBV4-2 with TRBJ1-3; a possible D gene is TRBD1 (5 bases). This CDR3 is 21 amino acids long. Trimming left V 0 bases short and J 0 bases short, with 24 bases between. The V gene's germline CDR1 is LGHNA and CDR2 YNFKEQ. In DNA, the CDR3 is TGTGCCAGCAGCCAAGATTACCCCTCCCCAGGGCTTATCGTCTCTGGAAACACCATATATTTT. Encoded protein: CASSQDYPSPGLIVSGNTIYF.

V and J are TRBV6-6 and TRBJ1-1; 7 nucleotides line up with TRBD1. Germline V gene data show CDR1 as MNHNY and CDR2 as SVGAGI (reference sequence). V was pared by 9 bases and J by 4 bases, with 17 bases of the junction left unmatched. This CDR3 has 16 amino acids. CDR3 nucleotides: TGTGCCAGTAGCCTCCTACCGGGACAGACCGTCACTGAAGCTTTCTTT. It codes for CASSLLPGQTVTEAFF.

The chain uses TRBV19 and TRBJ1-2; 9 bases agree with TRBD1. CDR3 size: 13 residues. CDR1 and CDR2 (germline): LNHDA, SQIVND (reference sequence). Germline trimming cut 4 bases from V and 8 bases from J; bases unmatched to any gene: 5. Written as DNA, the CDR3 is TGTGCCAGTAGTAGTACAGGGGGCGACGGCTACACCTTC. Encoded protein: CASSSTGGDGYTF.

J is TRBJ2-1 and V is TRBV6-5; the D gene is possibly TRBD2 (6 bases). The CDR3 extends over 14 amino acids. The ends were cut back, 0 bases at V and 12 bases at J, with 15 bases in the middle. Germline V lookup: CDR1 MNHEY, CDR2 SVGAGI. CDR3 loop: CASSYSRRGFRQFF. Here the CDR3 DNA reads TGTGCCAGCAGTTACTCCCGACGGGGGTTCAGGCAGTTCTTC.

J is TRBJ1-2 and V is TRBV19, with D perhaps TRBD1 (5 bases). Trimming took off 6 bases at V and 7 bases at J, with 18 bases between the two ends. The CDR3 extends over 14 amino acids. From germline, CDR1 is LNHDA and CDR2 SQIVND (reference sequence). The CDR3 DNA follows: TGTGCCAGTAGGTCCGATGGGGCGTCTGGTGGCTACACCTTC. This encodes CASRSDGASGGYTF.

The V and J genes are TRBV5-1 and TRBJ1-1, with a tentative D call TRBD1 (5 bases). The V gene's germline CDR1 is SGHRS and CDR2 YFSETQ. The CDR3 is made up of 14 amino acids. Trimming removed 0 bases from V and 3 bases from J, with 9 bases in between. In nucleotides, the CDR3 is TGCGCCAGCAGCTTGGCCTGGGGGGACACTGAAGCTTTCTTT. This encodes CASSLAWGDTEAFF. The complete variable domain, with remaining parts taken from reference TRBV5-1 and TRBJ1-1, reads KAGVTQTPRYLIKTRGQQVTLSCSPISGHRSVSWYQQTPGQGLQFLFEYFSETQRNKGNFPGRFSGRQFSNSRSEMNVSTLELGDSALYLCASSLAWGDTEAFFGQGTRLTVV.

This chain connects TRBV29-1 to TRBJ1-1; 8 bases are shared with TRBD1. The germline V gene encodes CDR1 SQVTM and CDR2 ANQGSEA. The junction had 6 bases not matched to a gene; V was cut back by 7 bases and J by 2 bases. The CDR3 totals 13 residues. CDR3 sequence: CSATGARNTEAFF. CDR3 nucleotides: TGCAGCGCGACAGGGGCCCGAAACACTGAAGCTTTCTTT.

This chain joins TRBV6-6 and TRBJ2-5; 8 bases match TRBD2. CDR3 length: 16 amino acids. Germline V gene sequence: CDR1 MNHNY, CDR2 SVGAGI (reference sequence). V lost 5 bases and J lost 5; bases outside the gene matches: 13. CDR3 amino acids: CASSRPPGTRFETQYF. The CDR3 nucleotides read TGTGCCAGCAGTCGCCCCCCCGGGACTAGGTTCGAGACCCAGTACTTC.